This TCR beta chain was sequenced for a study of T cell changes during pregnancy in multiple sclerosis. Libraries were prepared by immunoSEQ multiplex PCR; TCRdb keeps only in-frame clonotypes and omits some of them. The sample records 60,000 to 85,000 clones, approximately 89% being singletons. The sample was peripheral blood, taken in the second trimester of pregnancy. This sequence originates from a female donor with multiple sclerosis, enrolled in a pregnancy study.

In nucleotides, the CDR3 is TGTGCCAGCAGTTCCCAACCCGGGACAGGAACCAAAAACATTCAGTACTTC. It specifies CASSSQPGTGTKNIQYF. The chain carries TRBV27 and TRBJ2-4, with 8 positions matching TRBD1. This CDR3 has 17 amino acids. CDR1 is MNHEY and CDR2 is SMNVEV in the germline V gene (reference sequence). The trim removed 4 bases at V and 2 bases at J, leaving 10 bases unmatched.